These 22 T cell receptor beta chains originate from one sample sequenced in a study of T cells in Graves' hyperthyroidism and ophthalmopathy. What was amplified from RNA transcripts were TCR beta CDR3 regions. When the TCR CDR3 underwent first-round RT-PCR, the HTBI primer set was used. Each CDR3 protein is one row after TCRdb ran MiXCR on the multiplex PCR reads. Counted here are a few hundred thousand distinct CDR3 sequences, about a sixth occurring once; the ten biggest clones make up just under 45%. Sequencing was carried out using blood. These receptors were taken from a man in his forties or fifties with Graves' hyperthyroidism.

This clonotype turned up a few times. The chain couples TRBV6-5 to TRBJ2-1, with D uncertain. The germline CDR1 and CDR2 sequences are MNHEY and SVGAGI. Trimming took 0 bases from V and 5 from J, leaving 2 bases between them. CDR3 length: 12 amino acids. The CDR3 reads CASSYSNNEQFF. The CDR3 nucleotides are TGTGCCAGCAGTTACTCTAACAATGAGCAGTTCTTC.

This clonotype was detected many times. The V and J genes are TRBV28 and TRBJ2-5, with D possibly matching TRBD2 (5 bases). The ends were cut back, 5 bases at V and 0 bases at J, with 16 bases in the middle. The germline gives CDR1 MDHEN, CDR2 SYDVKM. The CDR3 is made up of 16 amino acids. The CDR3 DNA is TGTGCCAGCAGTCCGACACTCACGGGAAACCAAGAGACCCAGTACTTC. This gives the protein CASSPTLTGNQETQYF.

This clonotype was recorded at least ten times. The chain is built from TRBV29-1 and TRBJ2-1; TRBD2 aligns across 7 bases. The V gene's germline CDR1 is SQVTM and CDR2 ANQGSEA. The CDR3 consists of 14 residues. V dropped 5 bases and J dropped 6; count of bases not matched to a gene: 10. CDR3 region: CSVRRRSGPNEQFF. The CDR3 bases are TGCAGCGTTCGTCGGCGTAGCGGGCCCAATGAGCAGTTCTTC.

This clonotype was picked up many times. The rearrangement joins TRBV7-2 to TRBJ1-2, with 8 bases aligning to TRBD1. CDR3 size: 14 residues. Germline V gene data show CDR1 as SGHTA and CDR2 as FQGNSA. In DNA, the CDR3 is TGTGCTATCAGCTCAGGGGGCAGGGTGGGTGGCTACACCTTC. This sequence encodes CAISSGGRVGGYTF. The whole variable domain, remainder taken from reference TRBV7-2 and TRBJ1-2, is GAGVSQSPSNKVTEKGKDVELRCDPISGHTALYWYRQSLGQGLEFLIYFQGNSAPDKSGLPSDRFSAERTGGSVSTLTIQRTQQEDSAVYLCAISSGGRVGGYTFGSGTRLTVV.

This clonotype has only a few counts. The CDR3 sequence: CASSSGPNNEKLFF. The CDR3 coding sequence is TGTGCCAGCAGTTCAGGGCCTAATAATGAAAAACTGTTTTTT. The V gene is TRBV27, the J gene TRBJ1-4, with D tentatively TRBD1 (5 bases). There are 14 residues in the CDR3. Trimming left V 4 bases short and J 4 bases short, with 10 bases between. The germline V gene has CDR1 MNHEY and CDR2 SMNVEV (reference sequence).

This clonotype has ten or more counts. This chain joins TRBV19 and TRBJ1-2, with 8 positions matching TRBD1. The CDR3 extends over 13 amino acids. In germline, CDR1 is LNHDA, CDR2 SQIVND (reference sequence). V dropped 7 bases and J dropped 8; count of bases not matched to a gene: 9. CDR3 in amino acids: CASNLDRGGGYTF. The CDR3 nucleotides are TGTGCCAGTAACCTCGACAGGGGAGGAGGCTACACCTTC.

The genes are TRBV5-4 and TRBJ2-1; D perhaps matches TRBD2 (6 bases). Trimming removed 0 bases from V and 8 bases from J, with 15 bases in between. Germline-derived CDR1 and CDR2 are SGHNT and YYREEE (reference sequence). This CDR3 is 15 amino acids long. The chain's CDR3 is CASSLDLASGDEQFF. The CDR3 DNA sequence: TGTGCCAGCAGCTTGGATCTAGCGTCGGGGGATGAGCAGTTCTTC.

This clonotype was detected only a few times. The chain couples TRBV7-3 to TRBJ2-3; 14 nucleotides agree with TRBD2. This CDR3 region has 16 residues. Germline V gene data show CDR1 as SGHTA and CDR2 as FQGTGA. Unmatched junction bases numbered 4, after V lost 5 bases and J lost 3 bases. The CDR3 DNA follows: TGTGCCAGCAGCCGACTAGCGGGGGGGAGAACAGATACGCAGTATTTT. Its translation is CASSRLAGGRTDTQYF. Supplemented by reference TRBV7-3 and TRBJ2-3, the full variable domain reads GAGVSQTPSNKVTEKGKYVELRCDPISGHTALYWYRQSLGQGPEFLIYFQGTGAADDSGLPNDRFFAVRPEGSVSTLKIQRTERGDSAVYLCASSRLAGGRTDTQYFGPGTRLTVL.

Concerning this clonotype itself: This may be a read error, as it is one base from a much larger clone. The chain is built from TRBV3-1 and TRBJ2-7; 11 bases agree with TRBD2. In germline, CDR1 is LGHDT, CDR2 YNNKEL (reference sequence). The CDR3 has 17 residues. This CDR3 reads CASGQDQTSGVFYEQYF. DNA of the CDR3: TGTGCCAGCGGCCAAGACCAGACTAGCGGGGTTTTCTACGAGCAGTACTTC.

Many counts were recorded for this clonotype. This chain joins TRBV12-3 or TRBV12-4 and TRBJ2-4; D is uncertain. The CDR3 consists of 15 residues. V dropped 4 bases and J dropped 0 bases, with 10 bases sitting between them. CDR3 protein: CASSWWTGAKNIQYF. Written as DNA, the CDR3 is TGTGCCAGCAGTTGGTGGACGGGAGCCAAAAACATTCAGTACTTC.

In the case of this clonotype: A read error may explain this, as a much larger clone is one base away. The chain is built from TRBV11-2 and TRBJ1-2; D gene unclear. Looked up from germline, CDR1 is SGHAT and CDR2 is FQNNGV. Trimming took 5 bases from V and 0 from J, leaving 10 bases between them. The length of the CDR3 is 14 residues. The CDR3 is CASSPTPSNYGYTF. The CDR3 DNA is TGTGCCAGCAGCCCCACTCCCTCTAACTATGGCTACACCTTC.

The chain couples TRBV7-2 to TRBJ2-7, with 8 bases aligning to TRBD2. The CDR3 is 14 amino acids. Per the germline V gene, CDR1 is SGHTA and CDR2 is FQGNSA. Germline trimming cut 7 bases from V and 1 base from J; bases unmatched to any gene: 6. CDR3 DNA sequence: TGTGCCAGCATAGACGGGAGGGCATCCTACGAGCAGTACTTC. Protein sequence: CASIDGRASYEQYF.

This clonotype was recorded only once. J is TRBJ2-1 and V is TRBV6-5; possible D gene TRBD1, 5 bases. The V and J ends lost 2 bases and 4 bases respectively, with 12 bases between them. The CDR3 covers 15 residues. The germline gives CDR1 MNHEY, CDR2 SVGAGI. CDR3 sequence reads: CASSYEGARYNEQFF. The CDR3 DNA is TGTGCCAGCAGTTACGAAGGGGCGCGGTACAATGAGCAGTTCTTC.

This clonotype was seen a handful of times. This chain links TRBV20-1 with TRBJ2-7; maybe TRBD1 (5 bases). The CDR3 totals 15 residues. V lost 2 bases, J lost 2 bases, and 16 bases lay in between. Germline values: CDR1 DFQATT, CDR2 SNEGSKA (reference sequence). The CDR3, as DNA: TGCAGTGCTAGACAGGTAGGGGCCAAAGCCTACGAGCAGTACTTC. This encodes CSARQVGAKAYEQYF.

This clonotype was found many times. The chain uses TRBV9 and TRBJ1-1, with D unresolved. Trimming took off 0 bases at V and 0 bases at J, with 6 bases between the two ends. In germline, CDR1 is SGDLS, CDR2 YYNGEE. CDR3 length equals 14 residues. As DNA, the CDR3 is TGTGCCAGCAGCGTAGCGTCAGTGAACACTGAAGCTTTCTTT. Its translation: CASSVASVNTEAFF.

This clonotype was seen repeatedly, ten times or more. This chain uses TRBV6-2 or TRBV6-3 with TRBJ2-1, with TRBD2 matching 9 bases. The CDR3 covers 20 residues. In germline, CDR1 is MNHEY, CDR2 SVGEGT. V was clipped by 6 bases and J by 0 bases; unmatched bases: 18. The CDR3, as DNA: TGTGCCAGCAGCCTTGGCGGGGGTAGCGGGGGCGCGAGCTCCTACAATGAGCAGTTCTTC. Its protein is CASSLGGGSGGASSYNEQFF.

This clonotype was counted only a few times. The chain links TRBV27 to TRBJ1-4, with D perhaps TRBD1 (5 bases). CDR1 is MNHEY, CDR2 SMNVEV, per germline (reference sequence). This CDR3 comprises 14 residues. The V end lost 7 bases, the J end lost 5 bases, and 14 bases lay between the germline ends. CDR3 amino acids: CASTTSGGNEKLFF. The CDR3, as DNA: TGTGCCAGCACCACCTCTGGGGGGAATGAAAAACTGTTTTTT.

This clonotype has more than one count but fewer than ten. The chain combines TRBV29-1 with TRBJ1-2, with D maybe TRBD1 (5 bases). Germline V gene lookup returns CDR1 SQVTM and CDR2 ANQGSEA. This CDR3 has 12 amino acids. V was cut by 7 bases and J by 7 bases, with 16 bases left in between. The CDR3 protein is CSAEGQGGGYTF. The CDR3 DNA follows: TGCAGCGCGGAGGGGCAGGGCGGTGGCTACACCTTC.

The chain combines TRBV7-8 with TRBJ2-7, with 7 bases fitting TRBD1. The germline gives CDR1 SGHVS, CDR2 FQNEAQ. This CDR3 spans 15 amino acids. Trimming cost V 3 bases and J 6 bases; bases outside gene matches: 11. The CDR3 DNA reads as TGTGCCAGCAGCTTTGAGGGACAGAGGTTGGGCGAGCAGTACTTC. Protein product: CASSFEGQRLGEQYF.

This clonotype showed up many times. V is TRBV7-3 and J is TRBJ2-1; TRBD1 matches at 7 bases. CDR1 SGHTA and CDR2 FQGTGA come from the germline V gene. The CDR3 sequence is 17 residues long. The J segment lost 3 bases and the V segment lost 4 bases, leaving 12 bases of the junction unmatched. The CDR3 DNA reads TGTGCCAGCAGCTCAAAGGGGGACAGTTGGTTCTACAATGAGCAGTTCTTC. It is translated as CASSSKGDSWFYNEQFF.

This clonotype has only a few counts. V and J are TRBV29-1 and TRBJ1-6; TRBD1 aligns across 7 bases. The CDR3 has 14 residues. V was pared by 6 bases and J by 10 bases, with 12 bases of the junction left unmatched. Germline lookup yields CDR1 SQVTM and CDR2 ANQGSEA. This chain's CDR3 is CSVAGTAEGSPLHF. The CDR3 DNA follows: TGCAGCGTCGCGGGGACAGCCGAAGGATCACCCCTCCACTTT.

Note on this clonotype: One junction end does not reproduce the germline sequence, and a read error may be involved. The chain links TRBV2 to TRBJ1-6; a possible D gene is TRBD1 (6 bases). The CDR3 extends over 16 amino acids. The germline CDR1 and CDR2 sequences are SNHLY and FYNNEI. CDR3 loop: CASSVTGSSYNSPPHF. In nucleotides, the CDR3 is TGTGCCAGCAGTGTCACAGGGAGCTCCTATAATTCACCCCCCCACTTT.